This T cell receptor (beta chain) came from a study of cytomegalovirus exposure and HLA in healthy donors. The PCR made use of 60 Vbeta and 13 Jbeta primers. Profiling relied on immunoSEQ multiplex PCR, and the TCRdb table lists in-frame clones only, not all of them. The sample carries 100,000 or so clones, around four fifths recorded once. A remark on this clone: The antigen remains unidentified.

Study results and limitations: Associated with HLA alleles at 0.05 false discovery rate in a later analysis were some 18,000 TCR beta sequences.

The clonotype comes from a woman aged 40 to 49 in good health and CMV-seropositive. The specimen was PBMCs.

CDR3 amino acids: CASSPDGYYGYTF. For the CDR3, the DNA is TGTGCCAGCAGCCCCGACGGGTACTATGGCTACACCTTC. This rearrangement joins TRBV14 to TRBJ1-2, with no clear D. This CDR3 has 13 amino acids. Germline lookup yields CDR1 SGHDN and CDR2 FVKESK. V gave up 4 bases and J gave up 3 bases, with 9 bases separating them.